Sequencing of this TCR beta chain was carried out in a study of early T cells in non-severe SARS-CoV-2 infection. TCRdb recomputed calls from the 5' RACE reads with MiXCR, one row per CDR3 protein. The sample includes about 23,000 distinct CDR3 sequences, 4.5% to 5% seen only once; the top ten take approximately 8.3%. This clonotype was found a few times. V was trimmed by 10 bases and J by 4 bases, leaving 11 bases between them. CDR3 length equals 11 residues. Germline V gives CDR1 ENHRY, CDR2 SYGVKD. The receptor comes from an adult who was a healthcare worker with PCR-confirmed SARS-CoV-2 infection or an uninfected control (not recorded which). The sample consisted of whole blood. The chain links TRBV10-3 to TRBJ2-7; D call uncertain. The CDR3 is CATYSLYEQYF. CDR3 bases: TGTGCCACCTATTCCCTATACGAGCAGTACTTC.